Below, 26 T cell receptor beta chains from the same sample are listed, as sequenced in a study of blood T cell repertoires in COVID-19 (dated by TCRdb to the early 2020s). Receptor libraries were prepared by the immunoSEQ multiplex PCR assay. Sourced from immuneACCESS, this table was stored by TCRdb with only in-frame sequences that have V and J called. A share of the clones is absent; for the studies checked, an unresolved V gene accounts for under half, and the remainder has no known explanation. The sample table records about 160,000 clones; around 80% of these occur just once. Clones ranked in the top ten supply 8.1% of the sample. Sequenced input: peripheral blood. The source is a man between 60 and 75 years old with acute or convalescent COVID-19.

The chain has TRBV7-6 and TRBJ2-5; 7 nucleotides agree with TRBD1. In germline, CDR1 is SGHVS, CDR2 FNYEAQ. Germline trimming cut 0 bases from V and 6 bases from J; bases unmatched to any gene: 10. The CDR3 consists of 16 residues. In DNA form, the CDR3 reads TGTGCCAGCAGCTTAGCCCGACAGGGCGATTGGAAGACCCAGTACTTC. Translation: CASSLARQGDWKTQYF.

The chain carries TRBV3-1 (or the pseudogene TRBV3-2) and TRBJ1-2, with a weak D call TRBD1 (6 bases). The V gene's germline CDR1 is LGHDT and CDR2 YNNKEL (reference sequence). Trimming took off 0 bases at V and 1 base at J, with 18 bases between the two ends. The CDR3 totals 18 residues. This chain's CDR3 is CASSQDALTGLLNYGYTF. As DNA, the CDR3 is TGTGCCAGCAGCCAAGATGCCCTCACAGGGCTCCTTAACTATGGCTACACCTTC.

This chain connects TRBV3-1 (or the pseudogene TRBV3-2) to TRBJ2-2; the D gene is possibly TRBD2 (5 bases). Germline CDR1 LGHDT, CDR2 YNNKEL (reference sequence). CDR3 length: 14 amino acids. The V end lost 4 bases, the J end lost 4 bases, and 10 bases lay between the germline ends. The CDR3 DNA is TGTGCCAGCAGCCCACTAGTGGGCACCGGGGAGCTGTTTTTT. As protein: CASSPLVGTGELFF.

The chain couples TRBV5-1 to TRBJ2-1; tentatively, D is TRBD2 (6 bases). Germline V CDR1 and CDR2: SGHRS, YFSETQ. CDR3 length: 14 amino acids. Trimming removed 4 bases at V and 0 bases at J, with 8 bases between. The CDR3 nucleotides read TGCGCCAGCAGCCTGACTAGCTCCTACAATGAGCAGTTCTTC. Protein product: CASSLTSSYNEQFF.

This sequence joins TRBV6-5 and TRBJ2-7; TRBD1 aligns across 10 bases. Germline CDR1 reads MNHEY; CDR2 reads SVGAGI. The CDR3 extends over 14 amino acids. The junction had 6 bases not matched to a gene; V was cut back by 5 bases and J by 5 bases. The CDR3 is CASSRDRGSDEQYF. The CDR3 DNA reads TGTGCCAGCAGTCGGGACAGGGGAAGCGACGAGCAGTACTTC.

The V gene is TRBV7-9, the J gene TRBJ1-1; D perhaps matches TRBD1 (5 bases). This CDR3 has 16 residues. From germline, CDR1 is SEHNR and CDR2 FQNEAQ (reference sequence). The V gene lost 5 bases and the J gene lost 6 bases, with 22 bases spanning the gap. The CDR3 DNA reads as TGTGCCAGCAGCGACAGACGGGGGTCGACGACGGCTGAAGCTTTCTTT. It is translated as CASSDRRGSTTAEAFF.

V usage is TRBV5-6 and J usage is TRBJ2-7, with 10 bases matching TRBD1. This CDR3 comprises 14 residues. With V trimmed by 4 bases and J by 1 base, 2 bases remained unmatched. CDR1 is SGHDT and CDR2 is YYEEEE in the germline V gene. This CDR3 reads CASSPGQGSYEQYF. CDR3 sequence (DNA): TGTGCCAGCAGCCCGGGACAGGGGTCCTACGAGCAGTACTTC.

This clone occurred a few times. The chain employs TRBV30 and TRBJ1-6; D possibly corresponds to TRBD1 (5 bases). Germline V gene lookup returns CDR1 GTSNPN and CDR2 SVGIG (reference sequence). This CDR3 is 11 amino acids long. V lost 3 bases and J lost 10, with 7 bases in between. The CDR3 coding sequence is TGTGCCTGGAGGGGGCGATCACCCCTCCACTTT. Amino acid sequence: CAWRGRSPLHF.

This chain connects TRBV7-9 to TRBJ1-1; maybe TRBD1 (5 bases). The length of the CDR3 is 15 residues. Germline V gene sequence: CDR1 SEHNR, CDR2 FQNEAQ (reference sequence). The V end was cut by 5 bases, the J end by 1 base, with 14 bases between. The CDR3 DNA reads TGTGCCAGCAGCGAATGGAGGGACGGGAACACTGAAGCTTTCTTT. Protein: CASSEWRDGNTEAFF.

This chain uses TRBV6-1 with TRBJ2-7; maybe TRBD2 (5 bases). V lost 0 bases, J lost 4 bases, and 7 bases lay in between. The CDR3 consists of 13 residues. Germline V gene data show CDR1 as MNHNS and CDR2 as SASEGT. The CDR3 region is CASSEASGYEQYF. CDR3 coding DNA: TGTGCCAGCAGTGAAGCGAGCGGTTACGAGCAGTACTTC.

The V gene is TRBV5-4, the J gene TRBJ2-3; D is unclear. Between the trimmed V and J ends, which lost 3 bases and 4 bases, there was a span of 9 bases. This CDR3 contains 13 residues. Germline V gives CDR1 SGHNT, CDR2 YYREEE (reference sequence). The CDR3 sequence is CASSSLPSDTQYF. Written as DNA, the CDR3 is TGTGCCAGCAGCTCCCTACCTTCAGATACGCAGTATTTT.

This chain joins TRBV2 and TRBJ2-7; 11 nucleotides align to TRBD1. Germline V lookup: CDR1 SNHLY, CDR2 FYNNEI. This CDR3 is built from 11 residues. Written as DNA, the CDR3 is TGTGGAGTGGGACAGGGGGGCGAGCAGTACTTC. Protein: CGVGQGGEQYF.

This clone was seen only a few times. The chain carries TRBV18 and TRBJ2-3, with a possible D match to TRBD2 (6 bases). The ends were cut back, 2 bases at V and 6 bases at J, with 15 bases in the middle. There are 15 residues in the CDR3. Germline CDR1 KGHSH, CDR2 LQKENI. The DNA for the CDR3 is TGTGCCAGCTCACCATCGGGGGATCGCGGGGATACGCAGTATTTT. Translated, it gives CASSPSGDRGDTQYF.

The chain carries TRBV9 and TRBJ1-3, with 8 bases lining up with TRBD1. The CDR3 contains 14 residues. Trimming removed 3 bases from V and 3 bases from J; junction bases left unmatched: 2. Per germline, CDR1 SGDLS and CDR2 YYNGEE. CDR3 sequence (DNA): TGTGCCAGCAGCGGACAGGGGCTTGGAAACACCATATATTTT. It is translated as CASSGQGLGNTIYF.

CDR3 DNA: TGTGCCAGCAGCGCGCGGGACAGTAACTACGAGCAGTACTTC. Protein product: CASSARDSNYEQYF. This chain links TRBV11-1 with TRBJ2-7; D perhaps matches TRBD1 (7 bases). The CDR3 runs to 14 residues. Trimming removed 5 bases from V and 3 bases from J, with 14 bases in between. From germline, CDR1 is SGHAT and CDR2 FQDESV (reference sequence).

The count of this clone is one. The CDR3 nucleotides read TGTGCCAGCAGCGTACAGACTGACTCCTACGAGCAGTACTTC. This sequence encodes CASSVQTDSYEQYF. The rearrangement joins TRBV9 to TRBJ2-7; D call uncertain. The V end lost 1 base, the J end lost 0 bases, and 8 bases lay between the germline ends. The V gene's germline CDR1 is SGDLS and CDR2 YYNGEE. The CDR3 is 14 residues long.

The rearrangement joins TRBV4-1 to TRBJ2-1, with a tentative D call TRBD2 (5 bases). V was shortened by 4 bases and J by 4 bases, with 14 bases between the two germline ends. Germline CDR1 MGHRA, CDR2 YSYEKL. The CDR3 consists of 15 residues. CDR3 amino acids: CASSLGWGDYNEQFF. As DNA, the CDR3 is TGCGCCAGCAGCCTTGGTTGGGGAGATTACAATGAGCAGTTCTTC.

The chain links TRBV27 to TRBJ2-7; possibly TRBD1 for D (5 bases). The ends were cut back, 3 bases at V and 5 bases at J, with 17 bases in the middle. Germline V gene sequence: CDR1 MNHEY, CDR2 SMNVEV (reference sequence). The CDR3 runs 15 residues. The chain's CDR3 is CASSFKPRVGHEQYF. The CDR3 DNA is TGTGCCAGCAGTTTCAAGCCCAGGGTAGGGCACGAGCAGTACTTC.

The gene calls are TRBV9 and TRBJ2-2; the match to TRBD2 covers 10 bases. The CDR3 runs 18 residues. Germline loops: CDR1 SGDLS, CDR2 YYNGEE. J was trimmed by 4 bases and V by 3 bases; bases with no gene match: 12. In DNA, the CDR3 is TGTGCCAGCAGCGGAATCGGGCTAGCGGGGGCCTCCACCGGGGAGCTGTTTTTT. Translating gives CASSGIGLAGASTGELFF.

This clone was counted a single time. The chain joins TRBV27 to TRBJ2-1; possibly TRBD1 for D (6 bases). The CDR3 totals 15 residues. With 2 bases removed from V and 7 bases from J, the gap between germline ends came to 15 bases. The germline V gene encodes CDR1 MNHEY and CDR2 SMNVEV (reference sequence). The CDR3 is CASSLVGTGKNEQFF. CDR3 coding DNA: TGTGCCAGCAGTTTAGTCGGAACAGGGAAGAATGAGCAGTTCTTC.

The rearrangement uses TRBV29-1 and TRBJ2-4; 9 bases line up with TRBD1. CDR3 length: 15 residues. Germline CDR1 SQVTM, CDR2 ANQGSEA. V dropped 6 bases and J dropped 9; count of bases not matched to a gene: 15. In DNA, the CDR3 is TGCAGCGTCCGAAGGGACAGGGCACCAACGGGCATTCAGTACTTC. This translates into CSVRRDRAPTGIQYF.

This clone was seen a few times. The V call is TRBV14, the J call TRBJ1-2, with 7 nucleotides matching TRBD1. This CDR3 region has 14 residues. The germline gives CDR1 SGHDN, CDR2 FVKESK. Trimming took 5 bases from V and 7 from J; bases not matched to a gene: 10. The CDR3 here is CASSVRQGSIGYTF. In DNA form, the CDR3 reads TGTGCCAGCAGCGTTCGACAGGGCTCTATTGGCTACACCTTC. Drawing the rest from reference TRBV14 and TRBJ1-2, the complete variable domain is EAGVTQFPSHSVIEKGQTVTLRCDPISGHDNLYWYRRVMGKEIKFLLHFVKESKQDESGMPNNRFLAERTGGTYSTLKVQPAELEDSGVYFCASSVRQGSIGYTFGSGTRLTVV.

CDR3 sequence reads: CASSEGTGPNYGYTF. The CDR3 nucleotides are TGTGCCAGCAGTGAAGGGACAGGACCTAACTATGGCTACACCTTC. The chain combines TRBV6-1 with TRBJ1-2; 7 bases are a match to TRBD1. The V and J ends lost 1 base and 0 bases, in that order; junction bases with no gene match: 2. The CDR3 runs 15 residues. Germline CDR1 is MNHNS and CDR2 is SASEGT.

This clone was detected a few times. The V and J genes are TRBV6-6 and TRBJ2-7, with D possibly being TRBD1 (5 bases). The CDR3 has 13 residues. Between the trimmed V and J ends, which lost 5 bases and 1 base, there was a span of 9 bases. The germline CDR1 and CDR2 sequences are MNHNY and SVGAGI (reference sequence). CDR3 bases: TGTGCCAGCAGTGTACAGGAATCCTACGAGCAGTACTTC. Its protein is CASSVQESYEQYF.

In DNA form, the CDR3 reads TGTGCCAGCAGCTTACAGGGAGGGAGTAGGAACACTGAAGCTTTCTTT. Translation: CASSLQGGSRNTEAFF. V and J are TRBV6-2 or TRBV6-3 and TRBJ1-1, with D perhaps matching TRBD1 (6 bases). Germline V gene lookup returns CDR1 MNHEY and CDR2 SVGEGT. This CDR3 region has 16 residues. Trimming took 6 bases from V and 1 from J, leaving 18 bases between them.

V is TRBV4-3 and J is TRBJ2-3; possibly TRBD1 for D (6 bases). This CDR3 contains 18 residues. Germline CDR1 is LGHNA and CDR2 is YSLEER. V was trimmed by 0 bases and J by 2 bases, leaving 18 bases between them. As DNA, the CDR3 is TGCGCCAGCAGCCAAGATCTATTTACAGGGCTGATCACAGATACGCAGTATTTT. It translates to CASSQDLFTGLITDTQYF.